One and the same sample provided the 17 T cell receptor beta chains below, sequenced in a study of blood T cell repertoires in COVID-19. Libraries were prepared by immunoSEQ multiplex PCR; TCRdb keeps only in-frame clonotypes and omits some of them. The sample consists of 130,000 or so clones, almost 90% of them appearing once. Sequences were obtained from peripheral blood. Receptor source: a woman aged 55-69 years with acute or convalescent COVID-19.

The chain has TRBV6-5 and TRBJ1-3; D uncertain. Per germline, CDR1 MNHEY and CDR2 SVGAGI. The CDR3 totals 15 residues. V was shortened by 2 bases and J by 4 bases, with 12 bases between the two germline ends. CDR3 in amino acids: CASSYEGGEGNTIYF. The DNA of the CDR3 is TGTGCCAGCAGTTACGAAGGCGGCGAAGGAAACACCATATATTTT.

This clone was found once. The V and J genes are TRBV27 and TRBJ1-2; tentatively, D is TRBD1 (6 bases). This CDR3 has 14 amino acids. Trimming pared 5 bases from V and 4 bases from J, leaving 14 bases between. Germline loops: CDR1 MNHEY, CDR2 SMNVEV (reference sequence). CDR3 protein: CASSQQGLGYGYTF. Written as DNA, the CDR3 is TGTGCCAGCAGTCAACAGGGATTGGGCTATGGCTACACCTTC.

The chain links TRBV19 to TRBJ1-6; 7 nucleotides align to TRBD1. After removal of 6 bases from V and 10 bases from J, the junction contained 12 bases not matched to a gene. The germline V gene encodes CDR1 LNHDA and CDR2 SQIVND (reference sequence). The CDR3 covers 15 residues. The CDR3 DNA reads as TGTGCCAGTAGACAGGGGATATTTGGAAACTCACCCCTCCACTTT. This gives the protein CASRQGIFGNSPLHF.

V and J are TRBV10-3 and TRBJ2-2; 7 nucleotides match TRBD1. This CDR3 has 14 amino acids. Germline V gives CDR1 ENHRY, CDR2 SYGVKD. Trimming took 11 bases from V and 1 from J; bases not matched to a gene: 7. The CDR3 DNA sequence: TGTGCCTCTCAGAGACAGGGGAACACCGGGGAGCTGTTTTTT. This sequence encodes CASQRQGNTGELFF.

This clone was seen only once. This chain links TRBV6-2 or TRBV6-3 with TRBJ1-5, with 8 bases that match TRBD1. Germline trimming cut 5 bases from V and 0 bases from J; bases unmatched to any gene: 12. CDR1 is MNHEY, CDR2 SVGEGT, per germline. The CDR3 runs to 18 residues. The CDR3: CASSPLLFQGASNQPQHF. In DNA, the CDR3 is TGTGCCAGCAGTCCCCTTCTGTTTCAGGGGGCTAGCAATCAGCCCCAGCATTTT.

This chain joins TRBV7-6 and TRBJ1-1; the D gene is possibly TRBD1 (6 bases). This CDR3 comprises 14 residues. Trimming took 1 base from V and 7 from J, leaving 13 bases between them. From germline, CDR1 is SGHVS and CDR2 FNYEAQ. The CDR3 is CASSLVTNRDEAFF. The DNA for the CDR3 is TGTGCCAGCAGCTTAGTCACGAACAGGGATGAAGCTTTCTTT.

The table lists this clone with a few counts. The chain is built from TRBV7-2 and TRBJ1-1; D unresolved. The V and J ends lost 0 bases and 2 bases respectively, with 4 bases between them. From germline, CDR1 is SGHTA and CDR2 FQGNSA. CDR3 length: 13 residues. CDR3 in amino acids: CASSLAYNTEAFF. Written as DNA, the CDR3 is TGTGCCAGCAGCTTAGCTTATAACACTGAAGCTTTCTTT.

The chain links TRBV6-6 to TRBJ1-1; 9 bases map to TRBD1. V trimming: 6 bases; J trimming: 4 bases; junction bases outside the gene matches: 6. The germline V gene has CDR1 MNHNY and CDR2 SVGAGI (reference sequence). CDR3 length: 14 amino acids. CDR3 nucleotides: TGTGCCAGCAGAGAAGGACAGGGGAGCACTGAAGCTTTCTTT. Amino acids: CASREGQGSTEAFF.

The rearrangement uses TRBV5-8 and TRBJ1-1; D unresolved. V lost 8 bases and J 10 bases, leaving 15 bases between the germline ends. From germline, CDR1 is SGHTS and CDR2 YDEGEE. The CDR3 contains 11 residues. The chain's CDR3 is CASRLQSGAFF. Here the CDR3 DNA reads TGTGCCAGTCGCTTACAGAGTGGAGCTTTCTTT.

The chain links TRBV6-4 to TRBJ1-2; TRBD1 matches 8 bases. CDR1 is MRHNA, CDR2 SNTAGT, per germline. After removal of 8 bases from V and 8 bases from J, the junction contained 10 bases not matched to a gene. The CDR3 sequence is 13 residues long. The CDR3 DNA sequence: TGTGCCAGCGGGACGACAGGGGTGGAGGGCTACACCTTC. Its translation is CASGTTGVEGYTF.

The genes are TRBV19 and TRBJ1-4, with 7 bases identical to TRBD1. J gave up 0 bases and V 8 bases, and 9 bases lay outside the gene matches. CDR3 length: 16 amino acids. Germline values: CDR1 LNHDA, CDR2 SQIVND (reference sequence). The CDR3: CASSGTARTTNEKLFF. The CDR3, as DNA: TGTGCCAGTTCGGGGACAGCTAGAACAACTAATGAAAAACTGTTTTTT.

The V gene is TRBV5-4, the J gene TRBJ2-5; 11 bases match TRBD2. The V and J ends lost 3 bases and 5 bases, in that order; junction bases with no gene match: 9. The CDR3 has 16 residues. Germline values: CDR1 SGHNT, CDR2 YYREEE (reference sequence). The CDR3 is CASSSTLAGGAETQYF. In nucleotides, the CDR3 is TGTGCCAGCAGCTCAACCCTAGCGGGGGGTGCGGAGACCCAGTACTTC.

The chain recombines TRBV7-3 with TRBJ2-1, with 8 bases lining up with TRBD2. The CDR3 has 18 amino acids. CDR1 SGHTA and CDR2 FQGTGA come from the germline V gene. The trim removed 2 bases at V and 3 bases at J, leaving 12 bases unmatched. CDR3 coding DNA: TGTGCCAGCAGCTTAGTCCCCGTGGCGGGGGGAGTCTACAATGAGCAGTTCTTC. Residues: CASSLVPVAGGVYNEQFF. The full variable domain, completed using reference TRBV7-3 and TRBJ2-1, is GAGVSQTPSNKVTEKGKYVELRCDPISGHTALYWYRQSLGQGPEFLIYFQGTGAADDSGLPNDRFFAVRPEGSVSTLKIQRTERGDSAVYLCASSLVPVAGGVYNEQFFGPGTRLTVL.

The chain is built from TRBV7-2 and TRBJ1-1; a weak D match, TRBD1 (5 bases). The germline V gene has CDR1 SGHTA and CDR2 FQGNSA. Trimming removed 1 base at V and 6 bases at J, with 9 bases between. This CDR3 comprises 13 residues. This CDR3 reads CASSLVGGSEAFF. The CDR3 coding sequence is TGTGCCAGCAGCTTAGTGGGGGGTTCTGAAGCTTTCTTT.

The table lists this clone with a count of one. The genes are TRBV6-5 and TRBJ1-1, with a possible D match to TRBD1 (5 bases). The CDR3 spans 13 residues. CDR1 is MNHEY and CDR2 is SVGAGI in the germline V gene. With 8 bases removed from V and 7 bases from J, the gap between germline ends came to 17 bases. The CDR3 region has the DNA TGTGCCAGCGGGAGGGGAGAGTGGAGTGAAGCTTTCTTT. Translated: CASGRGEWSEAFF.

This CDR3 reads CASSLEPRGQPQHF. The CDR3 DNA sequence: TGTGCCAGCAGCTTAGAGCCCCGGGGTCAGCCCCAGCATTTT. The rearrangement uses TRBV11-1 and TRBJ1-5; D uncertain. This CDR3 contains 14 residues. The germline gives CDR1 SGHAT, CDR2 FQDESV (reference sequence). V lost 1 base and J lost 6, with 10 bases in between.

This clone was detected a few times. This chain links TRBV7-3 with TRBJ1-2; 11 bases agree with TRBD1. Germline CDR1 reads SGHTA; CDR2 reads FQGTGA. The CDR3 extends over 14 amino acids. The ends lost 4 bases at V and 7 bases at J; junction bases unmatched: 5. The DNA of the CDR3 is TGTGCCAGCAGCTCTGGACAGGGGGCGGGTGGCTACACCTTC. Translated: CASSSGQGAGGYTF.